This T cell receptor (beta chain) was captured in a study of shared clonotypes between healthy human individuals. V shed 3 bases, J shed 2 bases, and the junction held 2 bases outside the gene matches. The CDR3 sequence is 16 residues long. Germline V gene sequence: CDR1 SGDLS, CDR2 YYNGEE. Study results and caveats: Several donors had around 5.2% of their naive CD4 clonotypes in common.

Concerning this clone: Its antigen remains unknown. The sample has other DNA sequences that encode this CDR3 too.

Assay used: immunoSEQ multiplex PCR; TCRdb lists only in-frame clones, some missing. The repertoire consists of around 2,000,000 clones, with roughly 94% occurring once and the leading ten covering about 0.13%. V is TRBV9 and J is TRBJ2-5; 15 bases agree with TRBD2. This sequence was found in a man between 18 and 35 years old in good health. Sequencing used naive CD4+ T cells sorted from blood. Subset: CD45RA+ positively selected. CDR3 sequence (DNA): TGTGCCAGCAGCGGGGGACTAGCGGGAGGACAAGAGACCCAGTACTTC. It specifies CASSGGLAGGQETQYF.